The clone carrying this T cell receptor (beta chain) was observed many times. Antigen unknown. Specified time point: newly diagnosed GD, antithyroid drugs for less than 3 months. PBMC RNA was the source of the TCR library. The entry originates in a study of regulatory T cells in long-lasting Graves disease. Study as a whole: Freshly diagnosed Graves' patients had used antithyroid drugs for under 3 months.

Trimming took 5 bases from V and 3 from J, leaving 17 bases between them. The CDR3 length is 15 residues. Germline V lookup: CDR1 MDHEN, CDR2 SYDVKM. Points from the study as a whole: Shared public clonotypes totalled some 2,500 in persistent patients, compared with around 880 in new patients.

Assembly of TCR beta libraries relied on iRepertoire HTBI primers together with Arm-PCR of CDR3 regions. One entry per CDR3 protein results from TCRdb running MiXCR on the multiplex PCR reads. Of about 300,000 distinct CDR3 sequences listed, approximately 20% were seen once; the top ten hold less than 40%. This receptor was identified in a female donor with Graves disease. The sample consisted of peripheral blood mononuclear cells (PBMCs), taken at new diagnosis, from a patient treated with antithyroid drugs. The chain has TRBV28 and TRBJ2-7, with D perhaps being TRBD1 or TRBD2 (5 bases each). Here the CDR3 reads CASSPGTERDYEQYF. CDR3 coding DNA: TGTGCCAGCAGTCCCGGGACCGAAAGAGACTACGAGCAGTACTTC.